This T cell receptor beta chain was recorded in a study of cytomegalovirus exposure and HLA in healthy donors. Healthy people donating bone marrow made up the donors. PCR primers comprised 60 Vbeta and 13 Jbeta primers. Data came from immunoSEQ multiplex PCR; TCRdb stores just in-frame clones and leaves some out. This sample yields around 97,000 clones, of which roughly three quarters are seen a single time; about 9.4% belongs to the top ten. This CDR3 comprises 15 residues. V lost 0 bases to trimming and J lost 2 bases, with 10 bases between them. CDR1 LGHNA and CDR2 YNFKEQ come from the germline V gene.

The sequence was collected from a woman under 30 in good health and CMV-seropositive. This chain links TRBV4-2 with TRBJ1-2, with D unclear. The sequenced sample consisted of PBMCs. The CDR3 sequence is CASSQDLGKNYGYTF. CDR3 sequence (DNA): TGTGCCAGCAGCCAAGATCTAGGCAAGAACTATGGCTACACCTTC.